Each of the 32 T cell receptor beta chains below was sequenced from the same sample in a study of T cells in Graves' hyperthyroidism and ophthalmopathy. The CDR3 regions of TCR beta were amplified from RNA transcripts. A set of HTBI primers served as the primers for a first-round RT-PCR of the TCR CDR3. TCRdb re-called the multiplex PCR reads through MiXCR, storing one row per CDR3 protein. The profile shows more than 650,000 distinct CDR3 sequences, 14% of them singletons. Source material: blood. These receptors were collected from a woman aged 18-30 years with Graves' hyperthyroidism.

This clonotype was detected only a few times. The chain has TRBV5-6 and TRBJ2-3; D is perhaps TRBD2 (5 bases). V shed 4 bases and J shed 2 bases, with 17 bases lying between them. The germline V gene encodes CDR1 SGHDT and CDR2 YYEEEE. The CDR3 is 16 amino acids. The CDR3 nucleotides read TGTGCCAGCAGCCTAACAGTCTCGCGGGCCACAGATACGCAGTATTTT. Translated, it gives CASSLTVSRATDTQYF.

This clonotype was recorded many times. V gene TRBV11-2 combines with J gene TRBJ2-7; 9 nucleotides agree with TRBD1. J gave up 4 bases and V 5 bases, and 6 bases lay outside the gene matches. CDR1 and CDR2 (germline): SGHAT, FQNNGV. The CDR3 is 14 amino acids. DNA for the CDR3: TGTGCCAGCAGCATCACAGGGGGCAGGTACGAGCAGTACTTC. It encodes CASSITGGRYEQYF. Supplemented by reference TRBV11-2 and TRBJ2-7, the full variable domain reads EAGVAQSPRYKIIEKRQSVAFWCNPISGHATLYWYQQILGQGPKLLIQFQNNGVVDDSQLPKDRFSAERLKGVDSTLKIQPAKLEDSAVYLCASSITGGRYEQYFGPGTRLTVT.

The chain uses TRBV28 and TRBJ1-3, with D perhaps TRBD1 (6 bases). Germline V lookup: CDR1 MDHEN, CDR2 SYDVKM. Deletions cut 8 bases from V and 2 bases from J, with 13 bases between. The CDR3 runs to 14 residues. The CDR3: CASLDSTPGNTIYF. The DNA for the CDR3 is TGTGCCAGCTTGGACAGTACGCCTGGAAACACCATATATTTT.

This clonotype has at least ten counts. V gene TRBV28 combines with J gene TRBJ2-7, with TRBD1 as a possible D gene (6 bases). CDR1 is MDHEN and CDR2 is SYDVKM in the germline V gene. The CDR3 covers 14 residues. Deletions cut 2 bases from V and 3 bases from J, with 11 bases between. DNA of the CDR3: TGTGCCAGCAGTTTAAGGGACATCCACTACGAGCAGTACTTC. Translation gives CASSLRDIHYEQYF.

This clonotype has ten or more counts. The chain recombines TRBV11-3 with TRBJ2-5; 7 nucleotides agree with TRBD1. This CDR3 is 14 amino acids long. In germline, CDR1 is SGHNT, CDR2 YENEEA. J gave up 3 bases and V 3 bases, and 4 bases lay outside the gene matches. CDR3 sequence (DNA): TGTGCCAGCAGCTTTACAGGGGTTGAAGAGACCCAGTACTTC. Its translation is CASSFTGVEETQYF.

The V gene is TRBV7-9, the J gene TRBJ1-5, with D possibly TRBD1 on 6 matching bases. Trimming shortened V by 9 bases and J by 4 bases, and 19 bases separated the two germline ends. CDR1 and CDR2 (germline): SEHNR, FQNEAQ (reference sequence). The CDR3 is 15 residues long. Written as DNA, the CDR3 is TGTGCCAGTAGTATGGGGACACCGAAAAATCAGCCCCAGCATTTT. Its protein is CASSMGTPKNQPQHF. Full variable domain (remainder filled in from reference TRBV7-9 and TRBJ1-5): DTGVSQNPRHKITKRGQNVTFRCDPISEHNRLYWYRQTLGQGPEFLTYFQNEAQLEKSRLLSDRFSAERPKGSFSTLEIQRTEQGDSAMYLCASSMGTPKNQPQHFGDGTRLSIL.

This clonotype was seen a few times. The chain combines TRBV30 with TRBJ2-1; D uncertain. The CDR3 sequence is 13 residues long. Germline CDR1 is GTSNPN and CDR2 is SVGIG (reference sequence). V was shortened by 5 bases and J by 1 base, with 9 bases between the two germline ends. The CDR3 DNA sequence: TGTGCCTGGGGACGGGTATCCTACAATGAGCAGTTCTTC. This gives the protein CAWGRVSYNEQFF.

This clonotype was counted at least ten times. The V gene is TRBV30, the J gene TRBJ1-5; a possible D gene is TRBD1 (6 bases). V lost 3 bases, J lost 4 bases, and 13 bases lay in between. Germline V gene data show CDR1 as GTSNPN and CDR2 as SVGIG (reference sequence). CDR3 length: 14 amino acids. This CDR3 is CAWSIGTRNQPQHF. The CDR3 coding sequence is TGTGCCTGGAGCATCGGGACACGTAATCAGCCCCAGCATTTT.

CDR3 nucleotide sequence: TGCGCCAGCAGAACAGTAAGGATGACAACTGAAGCTTTCTTT. Translated: CASRTVRMTTEAFF. The chain carries TRBV10-2 and TRBJ1-1; D ambiguous. Germline lookup yields CDR1 WSHSY and CDR2 SAAADI. V shed 6 bases and J shed 5 bases, with 16 bases lying between them. The length of the CDR3 is 14 residues.

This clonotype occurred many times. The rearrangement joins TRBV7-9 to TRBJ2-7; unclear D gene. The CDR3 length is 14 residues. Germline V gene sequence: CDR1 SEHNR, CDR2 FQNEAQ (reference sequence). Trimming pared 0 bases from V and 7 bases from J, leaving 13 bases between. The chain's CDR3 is CASSLAWPGTEQYF. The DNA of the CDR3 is TGTGCCAGCAGCTTAGCGTGGCCAGGTACGGAGCAGTACTTC.

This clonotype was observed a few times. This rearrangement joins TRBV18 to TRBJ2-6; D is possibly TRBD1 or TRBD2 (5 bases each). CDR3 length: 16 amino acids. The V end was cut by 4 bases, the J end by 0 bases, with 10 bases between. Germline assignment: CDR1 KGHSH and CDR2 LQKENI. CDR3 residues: CASSRDGGSGANVLTF. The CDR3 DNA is TGTGCCAGCTCACGGGACGGAGGCTCTGGGGCCAACGTCCTGACTTTC.

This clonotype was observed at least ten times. Written as DNA, the CDR3 is TGCGCCAGCAGCGACTGGGTAGCGGGGAAAAACACAGATACGCAGTATTTT. Amino acid sequence: CASSDWVAGKNTDTQYF. The chain joins TRBV5-1 to TRBJ2-3; 8 bases align to TRBD2. CDR1 and CDR2 from the germline V gene are SGHRS and YFSETQ. CDR3 length: 17 amino acids. The J segment lost 2 bases and the V segment lost 4 bases, leaving 12 bases of the junction unmatched.

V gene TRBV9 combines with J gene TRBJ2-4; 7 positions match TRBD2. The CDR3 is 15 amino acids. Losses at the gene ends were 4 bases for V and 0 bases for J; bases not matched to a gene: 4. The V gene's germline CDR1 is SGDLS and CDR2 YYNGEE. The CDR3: CASSRGGLAKNIQYF. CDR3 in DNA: TGTGCCAGCAGCCGGGGAGGGCTAGCCAAAAACATTCAGTACTTC.

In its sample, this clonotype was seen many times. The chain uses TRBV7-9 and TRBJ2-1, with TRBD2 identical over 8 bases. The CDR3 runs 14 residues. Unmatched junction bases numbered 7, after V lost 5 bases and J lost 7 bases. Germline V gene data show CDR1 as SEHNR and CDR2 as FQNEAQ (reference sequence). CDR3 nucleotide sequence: TGTGCCAGCAGCGTAAGCGGGAGAGGGAATGAGCAGTTCTTC. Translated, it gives CASSVSGRGNEQFF.

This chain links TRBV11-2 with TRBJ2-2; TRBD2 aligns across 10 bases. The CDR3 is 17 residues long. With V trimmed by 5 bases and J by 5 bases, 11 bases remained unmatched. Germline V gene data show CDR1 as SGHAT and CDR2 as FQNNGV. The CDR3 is CASSPDRLAGETGELFF. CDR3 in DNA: TGTGCCAGCAGCCCCGACCGGCTAGCGGGAGAGACCGGGGAGCTGTTTTTT.

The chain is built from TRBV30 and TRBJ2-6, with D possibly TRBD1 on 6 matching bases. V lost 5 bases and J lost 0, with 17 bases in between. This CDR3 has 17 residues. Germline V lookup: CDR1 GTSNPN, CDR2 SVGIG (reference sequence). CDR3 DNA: TGTGCCTGGGAAGGGGGACGCAGTAGCTCTGGGGCCAACGTCCTGACTTTC. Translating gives CAWEGGRSSSGANVLTF.

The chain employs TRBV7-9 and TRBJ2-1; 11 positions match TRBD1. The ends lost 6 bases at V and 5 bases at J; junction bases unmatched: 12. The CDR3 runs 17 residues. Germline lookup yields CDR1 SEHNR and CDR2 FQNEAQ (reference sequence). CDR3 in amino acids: CASSLIFTGQGDNEQFF. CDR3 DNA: TGTGCCAGCAGTTTAATTTTTACGGGACAGGGGGACAATGAGCAGTTCTTC. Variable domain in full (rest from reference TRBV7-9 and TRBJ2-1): DTGVSQNPRHKITKRGQNVTFRCDPISEHNRLYWYRQTLGQGPEFLTYFQNEAQLEKSRLLSDRFSAERPKGSFSTLEIQRTEQGDSAMYLCASSLIFTGQGDNEQFFGPGTRLTVL.

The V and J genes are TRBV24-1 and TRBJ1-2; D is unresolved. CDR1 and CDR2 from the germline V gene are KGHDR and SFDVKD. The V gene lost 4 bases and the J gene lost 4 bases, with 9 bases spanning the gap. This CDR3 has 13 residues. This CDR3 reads CATSDRAAYGYTF. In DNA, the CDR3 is TGTGCCACCAGTGACAGAGCAGCCTATGGCTACACCTTC.

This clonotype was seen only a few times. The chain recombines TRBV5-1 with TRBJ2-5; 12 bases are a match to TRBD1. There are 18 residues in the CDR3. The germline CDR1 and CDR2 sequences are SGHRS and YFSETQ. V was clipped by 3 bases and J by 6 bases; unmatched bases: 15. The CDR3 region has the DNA TGCGCCAGCAGCTCAAACGCGGAGGGACAGGGGGCGGAGAAGACCCAGTACTTC. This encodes CASSSNAEGQGAEKTQYF.

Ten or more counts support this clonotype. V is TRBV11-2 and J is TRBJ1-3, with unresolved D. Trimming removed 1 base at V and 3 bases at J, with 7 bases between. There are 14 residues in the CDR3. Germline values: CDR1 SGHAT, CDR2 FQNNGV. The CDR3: CASSLVPVGNTIYF. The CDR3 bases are TGTGCCAGCAGCTTAGTTCCGGTTGGAAACACCATATATTTT. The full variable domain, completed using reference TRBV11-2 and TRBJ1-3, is EAGVAQSPRYKIIEKRQSVAFWCNPISGHATLYWYQQILGQGPKLLIQFQNNGVVDDSQLPKDRFSAERLKGVDSTLKIQPAKLEDSAVYLCASSLVPVGNTIYFGEGSWLTVV.

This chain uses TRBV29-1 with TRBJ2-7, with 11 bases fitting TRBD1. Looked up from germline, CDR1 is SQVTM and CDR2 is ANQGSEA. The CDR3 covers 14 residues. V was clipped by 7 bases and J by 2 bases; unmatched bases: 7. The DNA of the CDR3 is TGCAGCGCCGAGGGACAGGGGGATACCTACGAGCAGTACTTC. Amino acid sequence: CSAEGQGDTYEQYF.

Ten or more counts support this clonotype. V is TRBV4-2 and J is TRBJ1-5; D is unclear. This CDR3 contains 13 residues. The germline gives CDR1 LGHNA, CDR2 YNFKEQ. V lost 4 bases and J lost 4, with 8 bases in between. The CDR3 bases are TGTGCCAGCAGCCGTAGGCGGAATCAGCCCCAGCATTTT. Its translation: CASSRRRNQPQHF.

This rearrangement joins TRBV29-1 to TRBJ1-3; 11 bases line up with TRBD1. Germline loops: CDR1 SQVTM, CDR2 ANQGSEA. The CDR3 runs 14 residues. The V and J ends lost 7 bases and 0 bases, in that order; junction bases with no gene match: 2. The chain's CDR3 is CSGTGGPSGNTIYF. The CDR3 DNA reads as TGCAGCGGGACAGGGGGCCCCTCTGGAAACACCATATATTTT.

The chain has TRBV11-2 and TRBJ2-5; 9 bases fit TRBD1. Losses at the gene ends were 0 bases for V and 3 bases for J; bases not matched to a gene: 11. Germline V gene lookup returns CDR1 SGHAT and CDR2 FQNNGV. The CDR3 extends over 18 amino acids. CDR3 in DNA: TGTGCCAGCAGCTTAGATCTGGTTGGGACAGGGACCGAAGAGACCCAGTACTTC. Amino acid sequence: CASSLDLVGTGTEETQYF.

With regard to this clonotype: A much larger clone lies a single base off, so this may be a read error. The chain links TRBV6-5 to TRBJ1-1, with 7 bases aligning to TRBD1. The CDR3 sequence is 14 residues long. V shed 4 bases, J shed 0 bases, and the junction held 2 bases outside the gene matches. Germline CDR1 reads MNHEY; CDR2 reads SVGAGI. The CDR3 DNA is TGTGCCAGCAGTTGGGACAGTATGAACACTGAAGCTTTCTTT. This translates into CASSWDSMNTEAFF.

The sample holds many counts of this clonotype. CDR3 nucleotide sequence: TGTGCCAGCAGCTTAGGCGGGGGGGGGACTAGCGGCAATACGCAGTATTTT. Protein: CASSLGGGGTSGNTQYF. The chain links TRBV11-3 to TRBJ2-3; 11 nucleotides match TRBD2. Trimming cost V 1 base and J 7 bases; bases outside gene matches: 10. Per germline, CDR1 SGHNT and CDR2 YENEEA. The CDR3 has 17 amino acids.

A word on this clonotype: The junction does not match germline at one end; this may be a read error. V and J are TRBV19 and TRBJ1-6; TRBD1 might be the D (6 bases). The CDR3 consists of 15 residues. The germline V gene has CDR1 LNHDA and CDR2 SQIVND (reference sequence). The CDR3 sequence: CASSPGQRLATEQYF. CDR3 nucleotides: TGTGCCAGTAGCCCCGGACAGAGACTAGCGACCGAGCAGTACTTT.

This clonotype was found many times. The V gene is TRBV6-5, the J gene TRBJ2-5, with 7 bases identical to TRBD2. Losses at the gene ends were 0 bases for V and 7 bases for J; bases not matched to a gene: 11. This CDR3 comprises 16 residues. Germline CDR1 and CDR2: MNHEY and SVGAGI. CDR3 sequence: CASSYSPKGGEGTQYF. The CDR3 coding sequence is TGTGCCAGCAGTTACTCGCCGAAGGGTGGGGAGGGGACCCAGTACTTC.

DNA for the CDR3: TGTGCCACCAGCAGAGTCGTCCTGAACACTGAAGCTTTCTTT. Protein: CATSRVVLNTEAFF. V and J are TRBV15 and TRBJ1-1; D unresolved. With 1 base removed from V and 0 bases from J, the gap between germline ends came to 6 bases. Per the germline V gene, CDR1 is LNHNV and CDR2 is YYDKDF (reference sequence). CDR3 length equals 14 residues.

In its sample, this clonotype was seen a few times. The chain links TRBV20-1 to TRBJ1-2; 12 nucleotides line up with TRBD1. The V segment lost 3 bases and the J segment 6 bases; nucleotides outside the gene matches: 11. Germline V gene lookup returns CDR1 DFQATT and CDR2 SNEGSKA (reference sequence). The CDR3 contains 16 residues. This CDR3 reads CSASKGQGAGGDGYTF. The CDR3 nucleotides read TGCAGTGCTAGTAAGGGACAGGGGGCTGGAGGAGATGGCTACACCTTC.

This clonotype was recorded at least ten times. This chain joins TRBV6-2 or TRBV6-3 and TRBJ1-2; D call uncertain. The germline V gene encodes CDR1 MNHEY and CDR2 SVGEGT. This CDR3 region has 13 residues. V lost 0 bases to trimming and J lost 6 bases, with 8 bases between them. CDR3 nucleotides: TGTGCCAGCAGTTACTCGACATCCGATGGCTACACCTTC. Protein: CASSYSTSDGYTF.

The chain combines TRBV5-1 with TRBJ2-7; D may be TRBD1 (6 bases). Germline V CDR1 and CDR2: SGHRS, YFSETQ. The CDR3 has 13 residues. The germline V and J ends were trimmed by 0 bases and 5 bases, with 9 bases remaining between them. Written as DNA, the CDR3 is TGCGCCAGCAGCTTGGTTGGGGGCCACGAGCAGTACTTC. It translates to CASSLVGGHEQYF.